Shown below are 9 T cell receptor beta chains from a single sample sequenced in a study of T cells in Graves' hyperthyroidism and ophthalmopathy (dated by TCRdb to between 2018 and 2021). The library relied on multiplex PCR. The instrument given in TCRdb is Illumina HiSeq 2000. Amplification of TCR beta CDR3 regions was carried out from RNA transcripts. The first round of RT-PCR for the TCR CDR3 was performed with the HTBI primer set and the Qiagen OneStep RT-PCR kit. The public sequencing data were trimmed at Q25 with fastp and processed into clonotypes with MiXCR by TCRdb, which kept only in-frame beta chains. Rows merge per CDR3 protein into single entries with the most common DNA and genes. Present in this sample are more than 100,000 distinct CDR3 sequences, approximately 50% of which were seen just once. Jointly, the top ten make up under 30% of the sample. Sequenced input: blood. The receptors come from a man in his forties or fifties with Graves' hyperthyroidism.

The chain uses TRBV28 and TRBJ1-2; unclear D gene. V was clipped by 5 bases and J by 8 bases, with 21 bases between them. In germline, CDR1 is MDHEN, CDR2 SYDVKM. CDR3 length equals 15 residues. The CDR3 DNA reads TGTGCCAGCAGTGGATTGGGAGGACCTCCCTTGGGCTACACCTTC. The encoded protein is CASSGLGGPPLGYTF.

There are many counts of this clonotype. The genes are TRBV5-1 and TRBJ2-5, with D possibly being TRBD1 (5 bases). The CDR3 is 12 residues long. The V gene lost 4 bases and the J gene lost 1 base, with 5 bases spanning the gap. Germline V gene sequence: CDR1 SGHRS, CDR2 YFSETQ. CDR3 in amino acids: CASSGAQETQYF. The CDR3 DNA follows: TGCGCCAGCAGCGGGGCCCAAGAGACCCAGTACTTC.

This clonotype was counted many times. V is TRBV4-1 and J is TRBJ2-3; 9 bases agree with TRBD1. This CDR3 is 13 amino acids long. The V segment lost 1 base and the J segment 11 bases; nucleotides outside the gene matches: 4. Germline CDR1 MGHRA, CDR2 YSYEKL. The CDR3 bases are TGCGCCAGCAGCCAAGCGGACAGGGGAGGGCAGTATTTT. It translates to CASSQADRGGQYF.

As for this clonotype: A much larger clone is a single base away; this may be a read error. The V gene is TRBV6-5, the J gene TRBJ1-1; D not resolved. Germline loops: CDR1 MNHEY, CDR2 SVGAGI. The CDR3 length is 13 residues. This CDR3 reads CASSWEVNTEAVF. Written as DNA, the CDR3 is TGTGCCAGCTCGTGGGAGGTGAACACTGAAGCTGTCTTT.

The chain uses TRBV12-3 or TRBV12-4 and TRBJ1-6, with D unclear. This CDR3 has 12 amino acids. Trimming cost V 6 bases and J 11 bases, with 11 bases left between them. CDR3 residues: CASRSTHTPLHF. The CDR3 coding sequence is TGTGCCAGCAGATCTACCCATACACCCCTCCACTTT.

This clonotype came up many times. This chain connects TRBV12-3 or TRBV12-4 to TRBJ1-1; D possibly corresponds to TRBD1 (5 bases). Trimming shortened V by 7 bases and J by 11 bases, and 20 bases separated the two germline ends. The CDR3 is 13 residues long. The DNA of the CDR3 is TGTGCCAGCACCCCGTCCTACGGGGGGTGGGCTTTCTTT. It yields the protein CASTPSYGGWAFF.

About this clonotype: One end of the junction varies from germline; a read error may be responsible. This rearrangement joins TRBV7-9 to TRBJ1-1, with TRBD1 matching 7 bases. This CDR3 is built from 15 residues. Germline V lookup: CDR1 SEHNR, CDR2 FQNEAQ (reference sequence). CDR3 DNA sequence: TGTGCCTGCAGTACCCCGGGACAGCTGAACACTGAAGCTTTCTTT. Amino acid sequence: CACSTPGQLNTEAFF.

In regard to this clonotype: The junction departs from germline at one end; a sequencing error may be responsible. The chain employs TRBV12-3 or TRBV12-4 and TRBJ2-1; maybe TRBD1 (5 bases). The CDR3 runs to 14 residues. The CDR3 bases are TGTGCCAGCAGTTTTGGGGCAGCGATTAATGAGCAGCTCTTC. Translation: CASSFGAAINEQLF.

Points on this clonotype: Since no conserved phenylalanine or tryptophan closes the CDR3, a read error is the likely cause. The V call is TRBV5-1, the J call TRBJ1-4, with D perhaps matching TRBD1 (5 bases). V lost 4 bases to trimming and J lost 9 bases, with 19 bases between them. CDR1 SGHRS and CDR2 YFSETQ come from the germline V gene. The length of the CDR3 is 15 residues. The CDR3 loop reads CASSLEGRAPKKLFS. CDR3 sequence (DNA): TGCGCCAGCAGCCTGGAGGGACGCGCCCCGAAAAAACTGTTTTCT.